This T cell receptor (beta chain) was sequenced during a study of shared clonotypes between healthy human individuals. Study at large: The donors, a couple of women and a few men, were aged 18 to 49.

Method: immunoSEQ multiplex PCR; TCRdb's copy keeps in-frame clones and lacks some. The sample carries over a million clones, about four fifths recorded once. The CDR3 contains 13 residues. The trim removed 6 bases at V and 4 bases at J, leaving 5 bases unmatched. The germline gives CDR1 MDHEN, CDR2 SYDVKM. Sequencing input: memory CD4+ T cells from PBMCs. The subset: CD45RA-negative fraction. This chain uses TRBV28 with TRBJ1-2; 7 bases are a match to TRBD1. This TCR derives from a man younger than 30 in good health. Some clones in this sample may be carry-over from other donors' samples. The CDR3 nucleotides are TGTGCCAGCAGATACCAGGGGGGCTATGGCTACACCTTC. This gives the protein CASRYQGGYGYTF.